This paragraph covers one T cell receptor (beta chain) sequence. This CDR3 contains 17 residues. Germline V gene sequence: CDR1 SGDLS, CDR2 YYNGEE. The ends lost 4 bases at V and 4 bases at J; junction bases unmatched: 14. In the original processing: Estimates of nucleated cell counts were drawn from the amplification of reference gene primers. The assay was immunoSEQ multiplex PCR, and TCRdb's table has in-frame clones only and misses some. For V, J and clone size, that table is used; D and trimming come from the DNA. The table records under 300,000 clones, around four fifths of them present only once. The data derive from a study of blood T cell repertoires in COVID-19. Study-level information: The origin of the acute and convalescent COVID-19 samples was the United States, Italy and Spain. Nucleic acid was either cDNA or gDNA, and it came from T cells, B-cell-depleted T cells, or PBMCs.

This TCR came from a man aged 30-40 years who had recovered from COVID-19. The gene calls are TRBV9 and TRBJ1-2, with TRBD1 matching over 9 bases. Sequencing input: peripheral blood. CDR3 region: CASSPLGGQGYSYGYTF. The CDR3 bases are TGTGCCAGCAGCCCCCTAGGGGGACAGGGTTACAGCTATGGCTACACCTTC.